This T cell receptor beta chain was obtained from a study of blood T cell repertoires in COVID-19. Overall study context: The cDNA or gDNA used as material had been derived from T cells, B-cell-depleted T cells, or PBMCs.

The CDR3 extends over 12 amino acids. Trimming left V 5 bases short and J 8 bases short, with 9 bases between. Methods used by the authors: By means of reference gene primer amplification, nucleated cell counts were estimated. Clones were read by immunoSEQ multiplex PCR, and TCRdb kept only the in-frame ones, dropping some. V, J and clone size were drawn from that table, and D and trimming were deduced from the DNA. Here the sample spans about 140,000 clones, about 84% being singletons. V usage is TRBV12-3 or TRBV12-4 and J usage is TRBJ1-4; D gene ambiguous. The sequence derives from a woman aged 45 to 65 with acute or convalescent COVID-19. The sequencing input was peripheral blood. CDR3 DNA sequence: TGTGCCAGCAGTGCGGGGTCCGAAAAACTGTTTTTT. This gives the protein CASSAGSEKLFF.